This T cell receptor (beta chain) was recovered during a study of blood T cell repertoires in COVID-19. About the study: PBMCs, B-cell-depleted T cells, or T cells were the source of the cDNA or gDNA that made up the material.

Recovery meant two consecutive negative NP/OP PCR tests, professional clearance, or resolved symptoms. Authors' data handling: Amplification of reference gene primers provided the estimated nucleated cell counts. TCRdb's table, derived via immunoSEQ multiplex PCR, lists solely in-frame clones and lacks some. D and trimming were read from the DNA, whereas the V and J calls and clone size are those reported in that table. The table has around 200,000 clones, approximately 75% seen once. CDR1 is SGHAT, CDR2 FQNNGV, per germline. Trimming took 6 bases from V and 0 from J; bases not matched to a gene: 10. The CDR3 is made up of 16 amino acids.

Input material: PBMCs or T cells enriched from blood (not recorded which). This clonotype originated in a man between 35 and 55 years old who had recovered from COVID-19. V is TRBV11-2 and J is TRBJ2-7, with 8 bases that match TRBD2. The CDR3 DNA is TGTGCCAGCAGTAAACGAGGGGCGGGGGGCTCCTACGAGCAGTACTTC. Translated: CASSKRGAGGSYEQYF.